This section outlines one T cell receptor beta chain sequence together with its context. These data belong to a study of blood T cell repertoires in COVID-19. TCRdb's copy holds only in-frame clones and misses some; the assay was immunoSEQ multiplex PCR. Among some 230,000 clones, roughly 83% were seen once, and the ten largest hold roughly 1.3%. The CDR3 consists of 15 residues. V shed 4 bases, J shed 6 bases, and the junction held 10 bases outside the gene matches. The V gene's germline CDR1 is SGDLS and CDR2 YYNGEE. Material: PBMCs or T cells enriched from blood (not recorded which). J is TRBJ2-7 and V is TRBV9, with TRBD1 matching 10 bases. The sequence was obtained from a woman aged 40 to 50 with acute COVID-19. As DNA, the CDR3 is TGTGCCAGCAGCTCTAAACCGGGACAGGGGTTCGAGCAGTACTTC. Protein product: CASSSKPGQGFEQYF.